This TCR beta chain was sequenced during a study of T cells in Graves' hyperthyroidism and ophthalmopathy. Trimming cost V 1 base and J 7 bases; bases outside gene matches: 4. Germline CDR1 and CDR2: SGHRS and YFSETQ. The CDR3 totals 14 residues. TCR beta CDR3 regions were amplified from RNA. The primer set for the first-round RT-PCR of the TCR CDR3 was HTBI. TCRdb recomputed calls from the multiplex PCR reads with MiXCR, one row per CDR3 protein. Of approximately 260,000 distinct CDR3 sequences in the sample, roughly 15% were seen once. Participants, patients aged 18 to 65, had newly diagnosed hyperthyroidism with a duration under 2 months. This clonotype was counted only a few times.

The V call is TRBV5-1, the J call TRBJ2-2; 7 nucleotides line up with TRBD2. The specimen sequenced was blood. The receptor's source is a woman aged 50 to 60 with Graves' hyperthyroidism that later progressed to Graves' ophthalmopathy. The CDR3 here is CASSLLPGGGELFF. The CDR3 DNA sequence: TGCGCCAGCAGCTTGCTTCCGGGAGGCGGGGAGCTGTTTTTT.